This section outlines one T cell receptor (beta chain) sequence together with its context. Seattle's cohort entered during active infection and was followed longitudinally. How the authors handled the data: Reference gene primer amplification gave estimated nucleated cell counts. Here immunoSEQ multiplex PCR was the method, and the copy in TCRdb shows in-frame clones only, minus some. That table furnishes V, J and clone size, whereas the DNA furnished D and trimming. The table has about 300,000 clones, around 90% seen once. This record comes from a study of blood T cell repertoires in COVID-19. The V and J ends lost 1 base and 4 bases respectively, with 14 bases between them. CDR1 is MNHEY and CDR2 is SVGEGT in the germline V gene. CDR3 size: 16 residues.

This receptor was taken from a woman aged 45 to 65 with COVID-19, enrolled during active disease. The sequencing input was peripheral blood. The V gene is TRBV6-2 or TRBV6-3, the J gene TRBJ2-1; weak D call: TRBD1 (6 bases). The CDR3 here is CASSYLGQFGYNEQFF. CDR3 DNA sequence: TGTGCCAGCAGTTACTTGGGACAATTCGGGTACAATGAGCAGTTCTTC.